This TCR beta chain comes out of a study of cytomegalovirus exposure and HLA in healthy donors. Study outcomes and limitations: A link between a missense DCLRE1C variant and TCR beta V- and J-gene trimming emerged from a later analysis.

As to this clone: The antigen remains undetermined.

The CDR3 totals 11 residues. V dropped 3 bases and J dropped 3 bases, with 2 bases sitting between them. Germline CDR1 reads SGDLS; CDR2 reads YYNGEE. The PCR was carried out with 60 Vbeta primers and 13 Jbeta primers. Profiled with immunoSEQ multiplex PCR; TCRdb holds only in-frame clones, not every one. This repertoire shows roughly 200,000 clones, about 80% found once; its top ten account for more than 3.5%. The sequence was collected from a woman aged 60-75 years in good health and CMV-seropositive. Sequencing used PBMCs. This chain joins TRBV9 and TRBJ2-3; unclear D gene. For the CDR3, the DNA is TGTGCCAGCAGCGCGACAGATACGCAGTATTTT. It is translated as CASSATDTQYF.